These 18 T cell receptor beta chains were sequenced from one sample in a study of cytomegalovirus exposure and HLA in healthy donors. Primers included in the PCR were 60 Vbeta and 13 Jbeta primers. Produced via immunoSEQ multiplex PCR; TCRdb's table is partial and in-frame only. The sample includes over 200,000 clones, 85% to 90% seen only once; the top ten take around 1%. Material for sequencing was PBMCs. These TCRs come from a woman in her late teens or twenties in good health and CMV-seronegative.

The DNA of the CDR3 is TGTGCCAGCTCACCATCTAGCGGGATAGTTACGCAGTATTTT. Its protein product is CASSPSSGIVTQYF. V gene TRBV18 combines with J gene TRBJ2-3, with 9 nucleotides matching TRBD2. From germline, CDR1 is KGHSH and CDR2 LQKENI. This CDR3 contains 14 residues. V dropped 2 bases and J dropped 8; count of bases not matched to a gene: 5.

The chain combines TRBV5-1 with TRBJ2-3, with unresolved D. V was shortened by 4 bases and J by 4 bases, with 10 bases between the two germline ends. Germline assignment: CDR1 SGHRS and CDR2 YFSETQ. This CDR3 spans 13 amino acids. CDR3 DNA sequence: TGCGCCAGCAGCCTCTCCCCGGCAGATACGCAGTATTTT. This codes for CASSLSPADTQYF. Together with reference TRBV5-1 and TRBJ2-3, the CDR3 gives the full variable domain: KAGVTQTPRYLIKTRGQQVTLSCSPISGHRSVSWYQQTPGQGLQFLFEYFSETQRNKGNFPGRFSGRQFSNSRSEMNVSTLELGDSALYLCASSLSPADTQYFGPGTRLTVL.

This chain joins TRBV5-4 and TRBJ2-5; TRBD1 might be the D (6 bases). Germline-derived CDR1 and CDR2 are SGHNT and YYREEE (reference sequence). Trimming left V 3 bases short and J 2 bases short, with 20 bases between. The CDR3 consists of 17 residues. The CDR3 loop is CASSSGQFMAQQETQYF. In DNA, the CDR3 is TGTGCCAGCAGCTCCGGACAGTTCATGGCCCAGCAAGAGACCCAGTACTTC.

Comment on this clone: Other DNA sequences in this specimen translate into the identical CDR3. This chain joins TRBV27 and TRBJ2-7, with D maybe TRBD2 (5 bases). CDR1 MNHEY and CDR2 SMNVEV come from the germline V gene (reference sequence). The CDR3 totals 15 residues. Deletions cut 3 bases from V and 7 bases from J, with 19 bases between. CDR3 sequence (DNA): TGTGCCAGCAGTTTTCTTGCGGGTAAACGCTATGAGCAGTACTTC. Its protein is CASSFLAGKRYEQYF.

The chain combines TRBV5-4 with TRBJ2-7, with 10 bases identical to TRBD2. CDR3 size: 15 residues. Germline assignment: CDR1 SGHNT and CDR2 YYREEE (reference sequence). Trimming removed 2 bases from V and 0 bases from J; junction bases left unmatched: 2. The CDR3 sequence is CASSLAGGSSYEQYF. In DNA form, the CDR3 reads TGTGCCAGCAGCTTAGCGGGAGGGTCCTCCTACGAGCAGTACTTC. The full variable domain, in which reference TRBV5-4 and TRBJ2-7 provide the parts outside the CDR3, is ETGVTQSPTHLIKTRGQQVTLRCSSQSGHNTVSWYQQALGQGPQFIFQYYREEENGRGNFPPRFSGLQFPNYSSELNVNALELDDSALYLCASSLAGGSSYEQYFGPGTRLTVT.

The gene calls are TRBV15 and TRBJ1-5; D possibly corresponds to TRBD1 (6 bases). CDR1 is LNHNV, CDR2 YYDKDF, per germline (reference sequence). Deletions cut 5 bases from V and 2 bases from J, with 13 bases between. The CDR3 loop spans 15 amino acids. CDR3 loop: CATSVQGIGNQPQHF. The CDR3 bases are TGTGCCACCAGCGTACAGGGAATTGGCAATCAGCCCCAGCATTTT. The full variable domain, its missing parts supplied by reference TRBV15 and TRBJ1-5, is DAMVIQNPRYQVTQFGKPVTLSCSQTLNHNVMYWYQQKSSQAPKLLFHYYDKDFNNEADTPDNFQSRRPNTSFCFLDIRSPGLGDTAMYLCATSVQGIGNQPQHFGDGTRLSIL.

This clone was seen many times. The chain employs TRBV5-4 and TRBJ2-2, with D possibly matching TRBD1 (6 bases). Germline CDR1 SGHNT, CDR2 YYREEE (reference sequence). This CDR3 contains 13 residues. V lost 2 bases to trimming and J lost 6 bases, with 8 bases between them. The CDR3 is CASSFKGAGELFF. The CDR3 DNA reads TGTGCCAGCAGCTTTAAGGGGGCCGGGGAGCTGTTTTTT.

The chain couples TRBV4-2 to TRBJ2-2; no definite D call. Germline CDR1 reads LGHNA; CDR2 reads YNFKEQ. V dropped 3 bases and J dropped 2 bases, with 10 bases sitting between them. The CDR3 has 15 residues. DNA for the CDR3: TGTGCCAGCAGCCACGAGAGAGCAAACACCGGGGAGCTGTTTTTT. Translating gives CASSHERANTGELFF.

This CDR3 reads CASSQLGVYGYTF. The CDR3 DNA follows: TGCGCCAGCAGCCAACTAGGGGTTTATGGCTACACCTTC. The chain links TRBV4-1 to TRBJ1-2; tentatively, D is TRBD1 (5 bases). V was pared by 2 bases and J by 5 bases, with 9 bases between. In germline, CDR1 is MGHRA, CDR2 YSYEKL. This CDR3 has 13 amino acids.

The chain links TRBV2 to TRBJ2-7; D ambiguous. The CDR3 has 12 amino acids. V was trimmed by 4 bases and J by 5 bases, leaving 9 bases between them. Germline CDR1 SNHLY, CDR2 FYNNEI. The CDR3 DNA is TGTGCCAGCAGTGCGCAGGCCGACGAGCAGTACTTC. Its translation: CASSAQADEQYF. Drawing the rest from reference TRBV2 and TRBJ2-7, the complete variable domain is EPEVTQTPSHQVTQMGQEVILRCVPISNHLYFYWYRQILGQKVEFLVSFYNNEISEKSEIFDDQFSVERPDGSNFTLKIRSTKLEDSAMYFCASSAQADEQYFGPGTRLTVT.

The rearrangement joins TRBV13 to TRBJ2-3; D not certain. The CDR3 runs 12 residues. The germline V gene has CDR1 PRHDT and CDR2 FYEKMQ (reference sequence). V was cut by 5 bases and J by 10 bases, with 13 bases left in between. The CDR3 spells CASSPLSFSQYF. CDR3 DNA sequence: TGTGCCAGCAGCCCTCTTTCCTTCTCGCAGTATTTT.

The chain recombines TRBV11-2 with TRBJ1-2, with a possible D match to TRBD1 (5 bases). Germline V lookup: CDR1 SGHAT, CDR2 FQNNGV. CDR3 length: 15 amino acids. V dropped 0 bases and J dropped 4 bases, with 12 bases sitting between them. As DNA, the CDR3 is TGTGCCAGCAGCTTAGATCAGGGAGCGGGCTATGGCTACACCTTC. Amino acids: CASSLDQGAGYGYTF.

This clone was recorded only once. DNA of the CDR3: TGTGCCAGCAGCTCACTAGCGGGGGTTAATGAGCAGTTCTTC. Protein sequence: CASSSLAGVNEQFF. The chain uses TRBV7-9 and TRBJ2-1, with 11 nucleotides matching TRBD2. The germline V gene has CDR1 SEHNR and CDR2 FQNEAQ (reference sequence). Trimming at V came to 4 bases and at J to 7 bases, leaving 3 bases not matched to a gene. The CDR3 contains 14 residues.

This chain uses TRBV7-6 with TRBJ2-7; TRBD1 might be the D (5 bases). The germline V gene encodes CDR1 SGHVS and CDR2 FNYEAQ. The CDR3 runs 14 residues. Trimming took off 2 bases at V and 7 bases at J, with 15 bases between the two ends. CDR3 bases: TGTGCCAGCAGCTTAATTGGATGGCGGACAGAGCAGTACTTC. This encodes CASSLIGWRTEQYF.

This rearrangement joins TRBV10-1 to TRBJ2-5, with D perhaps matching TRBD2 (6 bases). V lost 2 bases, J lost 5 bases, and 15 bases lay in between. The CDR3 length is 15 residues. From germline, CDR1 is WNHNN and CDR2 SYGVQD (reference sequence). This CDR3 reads CASSEGSGGEETQYF. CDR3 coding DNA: TGCGCCAGCAGTGAGGGGAGCGGAGGGGAGGAGACCCAGTACTTC.

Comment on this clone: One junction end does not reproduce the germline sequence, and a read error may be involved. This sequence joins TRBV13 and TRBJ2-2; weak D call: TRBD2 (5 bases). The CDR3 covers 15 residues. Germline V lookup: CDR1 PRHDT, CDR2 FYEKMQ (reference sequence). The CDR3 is CASSLGNVGTGELLF. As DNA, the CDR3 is TGTGCCAGCAGCTTAGGGAACGTGGGCACCGGGGAGCTGCTTTTT.

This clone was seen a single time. The CDR3 DNA follows: TGTGCCAGCAGCTTAAATTCGGGACAGTCCATATATCAGCCCCAGCATTTT. Translated: CASSLNSGQSIYQPQHF. The chain uses TRBV7-3 and TRBJ1-5, with TRBD1 matching over 7 bases. There are 17 residues in the CDR3. V shed 1 base, J shed 5 bases, and the junction held 11 bases outside the gene matches. The germline V gene encodes CDR1 SGHTA and CDR2 FQGTGA.

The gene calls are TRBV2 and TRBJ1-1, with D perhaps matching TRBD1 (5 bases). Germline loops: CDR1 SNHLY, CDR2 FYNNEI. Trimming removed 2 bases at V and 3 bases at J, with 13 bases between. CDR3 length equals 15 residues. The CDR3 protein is CASSEQGESYTEAFF. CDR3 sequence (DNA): TGTGCCAGCAGTGAACAGGGTGAATCTTACACTGAAGCTTTCTTT. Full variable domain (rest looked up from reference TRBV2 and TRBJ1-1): EPEVTQTPSHQVTQMGQEVILRCVPISNHLYFYWYRQILGQKVEFLVSFYNNEISEKSEIFDDQFSVERPDGSNFTLKIRSTKLEDSAMYFCASSEQGESYTEAFFGQGTRLTVV.